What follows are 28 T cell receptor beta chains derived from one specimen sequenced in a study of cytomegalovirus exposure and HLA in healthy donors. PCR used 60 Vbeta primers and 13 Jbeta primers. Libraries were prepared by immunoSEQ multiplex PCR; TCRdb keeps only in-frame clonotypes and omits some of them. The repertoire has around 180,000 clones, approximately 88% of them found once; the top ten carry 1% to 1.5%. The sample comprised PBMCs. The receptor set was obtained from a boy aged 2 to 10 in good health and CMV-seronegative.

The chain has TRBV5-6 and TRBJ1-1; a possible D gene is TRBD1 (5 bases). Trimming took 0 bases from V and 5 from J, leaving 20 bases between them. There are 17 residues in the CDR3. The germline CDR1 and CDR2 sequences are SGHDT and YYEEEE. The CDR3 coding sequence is TGTGCCAGCAGCTTGGACCCCGACAGAAGGGGATGGACTGAAGCTTTCTTT. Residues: CASSLDPDRRGWTEAFF.

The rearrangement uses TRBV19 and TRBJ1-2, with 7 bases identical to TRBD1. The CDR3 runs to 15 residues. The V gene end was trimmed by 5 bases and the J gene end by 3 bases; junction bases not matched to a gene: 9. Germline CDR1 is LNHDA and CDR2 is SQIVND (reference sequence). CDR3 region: CASSPRQGQDYGYTF. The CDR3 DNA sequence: TGTGCCAGTAGTCCCCGACAGGGCCAGGACTATGGCTACACCTTC.

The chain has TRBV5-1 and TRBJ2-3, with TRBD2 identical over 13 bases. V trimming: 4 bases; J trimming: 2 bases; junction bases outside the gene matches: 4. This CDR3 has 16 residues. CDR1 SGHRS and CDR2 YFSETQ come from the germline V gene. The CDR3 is CASSLLAGGLTDTQYF. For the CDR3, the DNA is TGCGCCAGCAGCCTACTAGCGGGGGGGCTCACAGATACGCAGTATTTT.

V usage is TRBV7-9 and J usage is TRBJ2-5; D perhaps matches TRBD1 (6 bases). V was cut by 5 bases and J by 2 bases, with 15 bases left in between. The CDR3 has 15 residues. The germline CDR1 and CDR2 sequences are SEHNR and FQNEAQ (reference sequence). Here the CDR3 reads CASSPGTKKQETQYF. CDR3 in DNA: TGTGCCAGCAGCCCCGGGACAAAGAAACAAGAGACCCAGTACTTC.

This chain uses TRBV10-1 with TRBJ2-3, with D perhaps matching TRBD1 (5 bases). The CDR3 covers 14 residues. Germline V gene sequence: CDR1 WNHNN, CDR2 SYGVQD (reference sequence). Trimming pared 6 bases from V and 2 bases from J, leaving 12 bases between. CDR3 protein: CASSRDRDTDTQYF. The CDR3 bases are TGCGCCAGCAGCAGAGACAGAGACACAGATACGCAGTATTTT.

This CDR3 reads CASSLRAGEGDTQYF. In nucleotides, the CDR3 is TGTGCCAGCAGCTTACGGGCGGGGGAGGGAGATACGCAGTATTTT. The rearrangement links TRBV7-2 to TRBJ2-3, with TRBD2 identical over 7 bases. This CDR3 is built from 15 residues. Germline V CDR1 and CDR2: SGHTA, FQGNSA. Trimming at V came to 2 bases and at J to 5 bases, leaving 7 bases not matched to a gene.

The CDR3 here is CASRQREGHLDEQFF. The CDR3 DNA follows: TGTGCCAGTAGGCAGCGGGAGGGCCATTTAGATGAGCAGTTCTTC. The rearrangement links TRBV19 to TRBJ2-1; 10 bases fit TRBD2. Trimming removed 6 bases from V and 8 bases from J; junction bases left unmatched: 10. The germline V gene encodes CDR1 LNHDA and CDR2 SQIVND (reference sequence). This CDR3 is 15 amino acids long.

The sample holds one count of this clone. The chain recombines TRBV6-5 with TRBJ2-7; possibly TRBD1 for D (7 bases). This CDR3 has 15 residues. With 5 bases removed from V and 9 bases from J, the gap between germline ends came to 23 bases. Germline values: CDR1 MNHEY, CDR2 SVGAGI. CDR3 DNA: TGTGCCAGCAGTCCTCGGAGGGGGCCAAGTCAGGGGCAGTACTTC. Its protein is CASSPRRGPSQGQYF.

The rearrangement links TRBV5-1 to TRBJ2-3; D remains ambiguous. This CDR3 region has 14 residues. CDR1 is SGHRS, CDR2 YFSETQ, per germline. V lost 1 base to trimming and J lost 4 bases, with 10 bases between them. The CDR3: CASSLLSSADTQYF. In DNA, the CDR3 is TGCGCCAGCAGCTTGTTGAGCAGCGCAGATACGCAGTATTTT.

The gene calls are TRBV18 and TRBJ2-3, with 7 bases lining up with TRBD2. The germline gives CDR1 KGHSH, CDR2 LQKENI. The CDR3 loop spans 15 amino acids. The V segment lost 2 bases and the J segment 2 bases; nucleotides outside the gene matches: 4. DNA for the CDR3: TGTGCCAGCTCACCAACTAGCGTATACACAGATACGCAGTATTTT. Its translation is CASSPTSVYTDTQYF.

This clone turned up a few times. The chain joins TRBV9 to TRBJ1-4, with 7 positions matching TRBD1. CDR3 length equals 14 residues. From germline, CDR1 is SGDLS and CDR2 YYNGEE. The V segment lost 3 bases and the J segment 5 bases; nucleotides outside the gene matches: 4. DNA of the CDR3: TGTGCCAGCAGCGCCACGGGACAGAATGAAAAACTGTTTTTT. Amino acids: CASSATGQNEKLFF.

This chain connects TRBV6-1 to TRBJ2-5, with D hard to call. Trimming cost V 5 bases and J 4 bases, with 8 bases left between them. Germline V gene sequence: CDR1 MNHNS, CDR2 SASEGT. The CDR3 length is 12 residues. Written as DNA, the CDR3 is TGTGCCAGCAGTCAGGTCCGAGAGACCCAGTACTTC. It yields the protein CASSQVRETQYF.

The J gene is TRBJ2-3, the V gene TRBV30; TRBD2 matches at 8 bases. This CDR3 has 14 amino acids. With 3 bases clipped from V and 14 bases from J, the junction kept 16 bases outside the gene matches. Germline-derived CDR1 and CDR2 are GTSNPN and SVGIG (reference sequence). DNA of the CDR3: TGTGCCTGGAGCCGCACAGCGGGGGTGGGGTCACCGTATTTT. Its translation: CAWSRTAGVGSPYF.

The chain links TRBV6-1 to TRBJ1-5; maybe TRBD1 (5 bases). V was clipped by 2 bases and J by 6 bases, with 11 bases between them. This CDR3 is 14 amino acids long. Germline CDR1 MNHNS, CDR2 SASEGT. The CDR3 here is CASSERKGAQPQHF. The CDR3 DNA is TGTGCCAGCAGTGAACGAAAAGGGGCTCAGCCCCAGCATTTT.

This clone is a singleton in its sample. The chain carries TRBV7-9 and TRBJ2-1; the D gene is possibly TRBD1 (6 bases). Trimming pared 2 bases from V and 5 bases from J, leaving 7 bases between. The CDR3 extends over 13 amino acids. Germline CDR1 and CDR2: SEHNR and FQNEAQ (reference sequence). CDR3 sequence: CASSLPGDNEQFF. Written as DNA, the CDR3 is TGTGCCAGCAGCTTACCAGGGGACAATGAGCAGTTCTTC.

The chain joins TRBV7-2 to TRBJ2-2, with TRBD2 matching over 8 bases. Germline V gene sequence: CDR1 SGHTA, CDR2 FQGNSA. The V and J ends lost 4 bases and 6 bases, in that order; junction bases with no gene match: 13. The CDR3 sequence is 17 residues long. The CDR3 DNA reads TGTGCCAGCAGCTCCCACGGGACTAGTAGGTTGGCCGGGGAGCTGTTTTTT. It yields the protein CASSSHGTSRLAGELFF.

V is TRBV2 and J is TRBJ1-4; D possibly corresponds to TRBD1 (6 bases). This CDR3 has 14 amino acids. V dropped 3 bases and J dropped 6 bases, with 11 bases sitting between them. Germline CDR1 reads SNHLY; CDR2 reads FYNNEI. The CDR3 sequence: CASSDRDTYEKLFF. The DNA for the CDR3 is TGTGCCAGCAGTGACCGGGACACGTATGAAAAACTGTTTTTT.

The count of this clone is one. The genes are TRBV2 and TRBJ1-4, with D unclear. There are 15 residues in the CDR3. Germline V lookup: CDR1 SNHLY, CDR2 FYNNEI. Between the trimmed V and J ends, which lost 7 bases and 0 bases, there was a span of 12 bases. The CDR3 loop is CASTRAAATNEKLFF. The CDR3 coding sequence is TGTGCCAGCACGCGGGCAGCTGCAACTAATGAAAAACTGTTTTTT.

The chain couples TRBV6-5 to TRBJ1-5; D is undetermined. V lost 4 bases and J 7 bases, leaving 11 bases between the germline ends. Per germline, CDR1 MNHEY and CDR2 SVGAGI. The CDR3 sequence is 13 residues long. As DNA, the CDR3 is TGTGCCAGCAGTTCAGTCCCGGGACAGCCCCAGCATTTT. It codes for CASSSVPGQPQHF.

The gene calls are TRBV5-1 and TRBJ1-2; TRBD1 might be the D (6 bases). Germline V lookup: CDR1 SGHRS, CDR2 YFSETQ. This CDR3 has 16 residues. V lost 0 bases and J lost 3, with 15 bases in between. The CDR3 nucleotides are TGCGCCAGCAGCTTGGTACCGGACAGTGTGGACTATGGCTACACCTTC. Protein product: CASSLVPDSVDYGYTF.

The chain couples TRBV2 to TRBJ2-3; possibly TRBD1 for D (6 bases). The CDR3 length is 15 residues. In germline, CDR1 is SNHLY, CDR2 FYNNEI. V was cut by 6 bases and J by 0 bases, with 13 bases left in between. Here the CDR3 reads CASRSPGHSTDTQYF. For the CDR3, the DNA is TGTGCCAGCAGGAGCCCGGGACACAGCACAGATACGCAGTATTTT.

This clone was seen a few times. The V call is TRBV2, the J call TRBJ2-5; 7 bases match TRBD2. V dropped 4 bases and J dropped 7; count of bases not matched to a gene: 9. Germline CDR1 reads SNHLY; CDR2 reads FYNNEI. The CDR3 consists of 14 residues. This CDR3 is CASSVELAPGTQYF. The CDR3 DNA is TGTGCCAGCAGTGTTGAACTAGCGCCGGGGACCCAGTACTTC.

This CDR3 is CASSLGGWPLGTEAFF. The CDR3 DNA reads TGTGCCAGCAGTTTAGGGGGGTGGCCCCTGGGCACTGAAGCTTTCTTT. This chain links TRBV27 with TRBJ1-1; the D gene is possibly TRBD1 (5 bases). This CDR3 is 16 amino acids long. Trimming cost V 2 bases and J 4 bases, with 17 bases left between them. Germline assignment: CDR1 MNHEY and CDR2 SMNVEV (reference sequence).

CDR3 in amino acids: CASSLGTRTSRAPLHF. Here the CDR3 DNA reads TGCGCCAGCAGCTTAGGGACACGGACTAGCCGGGCACCCCTCCACTTT. The chain joins TRBV5-1 to TRBJ1-6, with a weak D call TRBD1 (6 bases). V dropped 2 bases and J dropped 11 bases, with 20 bases sitting between them. Germline CDR1 SGHRS, CDR2 YFSETQ. The CDR3 loop spans 16 amino acids. Supplemented by reference TRBV5-1 and TRBJ1-6, the full variable domain reads KAGVTQTPRYLIKTRGQQVTLSCSPISGHRSVSWYQQTPGQGLQFLFEYFSETQRNKGNFPGRFSGRQFSNSRSEMNVSTLELGDSALYLCASSLGTRTSRAPLHFGNGTRLTVT.

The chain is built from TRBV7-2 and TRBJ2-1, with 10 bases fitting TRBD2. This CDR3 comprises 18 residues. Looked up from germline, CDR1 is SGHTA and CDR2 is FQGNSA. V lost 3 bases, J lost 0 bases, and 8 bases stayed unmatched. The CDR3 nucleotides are TGTGCCAGCAGCTTGAACTACGGACTAGCGGCCTCCTACAATGAGCAGTTCTTC. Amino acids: CASSLNYGLAASYNEQFF.

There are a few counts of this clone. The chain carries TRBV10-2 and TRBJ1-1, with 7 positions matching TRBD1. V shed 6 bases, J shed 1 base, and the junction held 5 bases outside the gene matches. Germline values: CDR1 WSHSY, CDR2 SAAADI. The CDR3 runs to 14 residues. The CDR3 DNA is TGCGCCAGCAGGGCCGGGACAGCGAACACTGAAGCTTTCTTT. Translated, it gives CASRAGTANTEAFF.

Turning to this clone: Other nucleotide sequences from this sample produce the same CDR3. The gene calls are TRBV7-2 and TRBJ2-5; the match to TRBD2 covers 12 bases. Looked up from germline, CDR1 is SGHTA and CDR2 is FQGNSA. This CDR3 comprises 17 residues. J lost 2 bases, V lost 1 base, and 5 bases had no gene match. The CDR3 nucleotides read TGTGCCAGCAGCTTAGGAGGACTAGCGGGACCACAAGAGACCCAGTACTTC. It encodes CASSLGGLAGPQETQYF.

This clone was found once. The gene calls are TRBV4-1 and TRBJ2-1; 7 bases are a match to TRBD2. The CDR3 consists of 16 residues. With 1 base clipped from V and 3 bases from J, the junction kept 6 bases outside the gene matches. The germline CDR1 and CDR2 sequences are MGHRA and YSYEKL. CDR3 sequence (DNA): TGCGCCAGCAGCCAAGGAGCGGGACTTAACTACAATGAGCAGTTCTTC. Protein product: CASSQGAGLNYNEQFF.